The 14 T cell receptor beta chains below were found in one sample sequenced in a study of sequential checkpoint blockade in melanoma. TCRdb keeps only in-frame clones here, not all; method: immunoSEQ multiplex PCR. The repertoire holds fewer than 4,500 clones, with over 15% as singletons. Specified treatment: randomized to nivolumab then ipilimumab (arm A) or the reverse (arm B). This sample comprised tumor tissue (inferred from file names), obtained from a patient given nivolumab and ipilimumab in sequence. These receptors originate from a human donor with melanoma.

By frequency in the sample, this clone is medium-sized. This chain uses TRBV9 with TRBJ2-1; unclear D gene. The V gene lost 0 bases and the J gene lost 6 bases, with 7 bases spanning the gap. The CDR3 covers 13 residues. Germline V gives CDR1 SGDLS, CDR2 YYNGEE. CDR3 coding DNA: TGTGCCAGCAGCGTAGGGGCGCGCAATGAGCAGTTCTTC. Amino acid sequence: CASSVGARNEQFF.

In its sample, this clone was seen many times. V is TRBV11-3 and J is TRBJ1-5, with a possible D match to TRBD1 (5 bases). The germline V gene encodes CDR1 SGHNT and CDR2 YENEEA. The V end lost 1 base, the J end lost 6 bases, and 22 bases lay between the germline ends. This CDR3 contains 18 residues. CDR3 protein: CASSLGRDLGRDSQPQHF. The CDR3 nucleotides read TGTGCCAGCAGCTTAGGTAGGGATTTGGGCAGGGATTCTCAGCCCCAGCATTTT.

The chain recombines TRBV18 with TRBJ1-2; D may be TRBD1 (5 bases). There are 17 residues in the CDR3. The V gene lost 3 bases and the J gene lost 3 bases, with 20 bases spanning the gap. Germline CDR1 reads KGHSH; CDR2 reads LQKENI. For the CDR3, the DNA is TGTGCCAGCTCACCGAACACAGGCTCCGGCTATTACTATGGCTACACCTTC. As protein: CASSPNTGSGYYYGYTF.

This chain's CDR3 is CAWSVQTSVQETQYF. For the CDR3, the DNA is TGTGCCTGGAGTGTACAGACTAGCGTCCAAGAGACCCAGTACTTC. The chain uses TRBV30 and TRBJ2-5, with TRBD2 matching over 8 bases. Unmatched junction bases numbered 4, after V lost 0 bases and J lost 1 base. The CDR3 is made up of 15 amino acids. The V gene's germline CDR1 is GTSNPN and CDR2 SVGIG (reference sequence).

This clone has a count of ten or more. V usage is TRBV11-3 and J usage is TRBJ1-1, with a possible D match to TRBD1 (6 bases). The CDR3 totals 16 residues. Trimming removed 5 bases from V and 1 base from J, with 17 bases in between. The germline V gene encodes CDR1 SGHNT and CDR2 YENEEA. The CDR3 protein is CASSRLARGGNTEAFF. The CDR3 bases are TGTGCCAGCAGCCGTCTCGCCAGGGGAGGGAACACTGAAGCTTTCTTT. Full variable domain (rest looked up from reference TRBV11-3 and TRBJ1-1): EAGVVQSPRYKIIEKKQPVAFWCNPISGHNTLYWYLQNLGQGPELLIRYENEEAVDDSQLPKDRFSAERLKGVDSTLKIQPAELGDSAVYLCASSRLARGGNTEAFFGQGTRLTVV.

Here the CDR3 DNA reads TGCGCCAGCAGTTCGGACAGCTCCTACGAGCAGTACTTC. Amino acids: CASSSDSSYEQYF. This chain joins TRBV10-2 and TRBJ2-7; D is possibly TRBD1 (6 bases). The germline CDR1 and CDR2 sequences are WSHSY and SAAADI. With 5 bases removed from V and 0 bases from J, the gap between germline ends came to 8 bases. The CDR3 length is 13 residues.

The chain couples TRBV14 to TRBJ2-5, with 7 bases aligning to TRBD2. The V and J ends lost 2 bases and 4 bases, in that order; junction bases with no gene match: 1. The CDR3 covers 13 residues. Germline values: CDR1 SGHDN, CDR2 FVKESK. The CDR3 sequence is CASSQWGGETQYF. The CDR3 DNA is TGTGCCAGCAGCCAATGGGGGGGAGAGACCCAGTACTTC.

This clone is medium-sized. V is TRBV11-3 and J is TRBJ2-7, with D maybe TRBD2 (5 bases). The V gene's germline CDR1 is SGHNT and CDR2 YENEEA. Trimming shortened V by 4 bases and J by 4 bases, and 17 bases separated the two germline ends. CDR3 size: 15 residues. Written as DNA, the CDR3 is TGTGCCAGCAGCTACAGCTGGGGAGCCGGATACGAGCAGTACTTC. Its protein is CASSYSWGAGYEQYF.

This clone was counted many times. CDR3 in DNA: TGTGCCAGCAGCTTCGGGGGCTCCTATGGCTACACCTTC. This translates into CASSFGGSYGYTF. The genes are TRBV7-1 and TRBJ1-2; maybe TRBD1 (6 bases). TRBV7-1 is an open reading frame, and its role is uncertain. Trimming took off 4 bases at V and 4 bases at J, with 10 bases between the two ends. CDR3 length equals 13 residues.

This clone was counted a few times. The CDR3 loop reads CASSSWTGEETQYF. CDR3 nucleotide sequence: TGTGCCAGCAGCTCCTGGACAGGGGAAGAGACCCAGTACTTC. The V gene is TRBV11-3, the J gene TRBJ2-5, with 9 bases that match TRBD1. The germline V gene has CDR1 SGHNT and CDR2 YENEEA. The CDR3 totals 14 residues. V lost 4 bases and J lost 3; bases outside the gene matches: 3.

This clone is medium-sized. This chain uses TRBV11-3 with TRBJ2-3; 12 bases align to TRBD1. CDR1 is SGHNT, CDR2 YENEEA, per germline. The CDR3 has 18 residues. V shed 2 bases and J 7 bases; nucleotides not matched to a gene: 13. The CDR3 DNA is TGTGCCAGCAGCTTACCCGGGACAGGGGGCAAGGGAGTTTATACGCAGTATTTT. It yields the protein CASSLPGTGGKGVYTQYF.

The chain joins TRBV5-1 to TRBJ1-1; D not certain. Deletions cut 0 bases from V and 1 base from J, with 10 bases between. The CDR3 consists of 15 residues. Per germline, CDR1 SGHRS and CDR2 YFSETQ. The CDR3 reads CASSLGRSGNTEAFF. In DNA, the CDR3 is TGCGCCAGCAGCTTGGGACGTAGTGGGAACACTGAAGCTTTCTTT.

The chain couples TRBV5-1 to TRBJ2-2; D tentatively reads TRBD1 or TRBD2 (5 bases each). The CDR3 runs to 16 residues. Germline V gives CDR1 SGHRS, CDR2 YFSETQ. V shed 4 bases and J shed 1 base, with 14 bases lying between them. Here the CDR3 DNA reads TGCGCCAGCAGCCTCCGGGACGCAGGGAACACCGGGGAGCTGTTTTTT. Its protein product is CASSLRDAGNTGELFF.

V gene TRBV5-1 combines with J gene TRBJ1-2; TRBD1 matches at 10 bases. CDR1 is SGHRS, CDR2 YFSETQ, per germline. There are 14 residues in the CDR3. The V segment lost 0 bases and the J segment 6 bases; nucleotides outside the gene matches: 2. CDR3 sequence: CASSLATGGDGYTF. CDR3 nucleotides: TGCGCCAGCAGCTTGGCGACAGGGGGCGATGGCTACACCTTC.